Listed below are T cell receptor beta chains from one sample, sequenced in a study of T cell clusters in autoimmune cytopenias. TCRdb reprocessed the multiplex PCR reads and stores each CDR3 protein as one record, lacking DNA. The sample has roughly 2,800 distinct CDR3 sequences. The sequenced sample consisted of peripheral blood. The receptors originated from a human donor with an autoimmune cytopenia or autoimmune hepatitis (not recorded which). Both conserved end residues are part of each CDR3. Expanded clones get a size class; other rows say once, few or many, or leave the size out.

v_gene: TRBV6-2/TRBV6-3
j_gene: TRBJ1-5
abundance: NA
CDR3aa: CASSEVGGQQPQHF

v_gene: TRBV6-2/TRBV6-3
j_gene: TRBJ2-1
abundance: medium-sized
CDR3aa: CASSGGAEYNEQFF

v_gene: TRBV7-6
j_gene: TRBJ2-1
abundance: medium-sized
CDR3aa: CASSYLAGSYNEQFF

v_gene: TRBV12-3/TRBV12-4
j_gene: TRBJ1-3
abundance: medium-sized
CDR3aa: CASSPEIRGNTIYF

v_gene: TRBV6-2/TRBV6-3
j_gene: TRBJ1-5
abundance: medium-sized
CDR3aa: CASSYRRDSNQPQHF

v_gene: TRBV5-4
j_gene: TRBJ1-2
abundance: medium-sized
CDR3aa: CASSLGLRGQVGDYGYTF

v_gene: TRBV12-3/TRBV12-4
j_gene: TRBJ1-2
abundance: medium-sized
CDR3aa: CASRPRGVDYGYTF

v_gene: TRBV7-2
j_gene: TRBJ1-1
abundance: NA
CDR3aa: CASSSQGGSEAFF

v_gene: TRBV4-3
j_gene: TRBJ2-1
abundance: medium-sized
CDR3aa: CASSPRFPEGTAQFF

v_gene: TRBV20-1
j_gene: TRBJ2-5
abundance: NA
CDR3aa: CSASTGESAEETQYF

v_gene: TRBV12-3/TRBV12-4
j_gene: TRBJ1-1
abundance: NA
CDR3aa: CASSPGPTEAFF

v_gene: TRBV11-2
j_gene: TRBJ1-6
abundance: NA
CDR3aa: CASSPATSRVSYNSPLHF

v_gene: TRBV10-3
j_gene: TRBJ1-1
abundance: NA
CDR3aa: CAISEGRGRGNTEAFF

v_gene: TRBV29-1
j_gene: TRBJ2-7
abundance: large
CDR3aa: CSVELDGSYEQYF

v_gene: TRBV29-1
j_gene: TRBJ2-1
abundance: large
CDR3aa: CSVLPSGEQFF

v_gene: TRBV7-9
j_gene: TRBJ2-7
abundance: NA
CDR3aa: CASSTDGGGVEQYF